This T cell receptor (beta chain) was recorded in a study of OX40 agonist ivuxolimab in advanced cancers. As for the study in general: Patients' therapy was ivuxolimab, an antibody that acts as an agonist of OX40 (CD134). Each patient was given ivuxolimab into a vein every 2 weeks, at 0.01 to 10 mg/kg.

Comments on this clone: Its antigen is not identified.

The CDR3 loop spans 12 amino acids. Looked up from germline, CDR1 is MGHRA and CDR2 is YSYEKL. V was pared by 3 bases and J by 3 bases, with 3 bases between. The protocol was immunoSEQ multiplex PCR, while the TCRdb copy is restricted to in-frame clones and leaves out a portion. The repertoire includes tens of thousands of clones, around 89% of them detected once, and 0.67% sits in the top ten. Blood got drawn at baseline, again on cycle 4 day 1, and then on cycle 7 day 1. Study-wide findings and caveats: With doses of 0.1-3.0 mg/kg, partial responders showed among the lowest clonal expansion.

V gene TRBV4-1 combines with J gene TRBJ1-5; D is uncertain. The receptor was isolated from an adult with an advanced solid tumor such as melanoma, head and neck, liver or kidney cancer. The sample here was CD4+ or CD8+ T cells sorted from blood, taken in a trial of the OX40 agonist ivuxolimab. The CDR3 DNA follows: TGCGCCAGCAGCCATCTCAATCAGCCCCAGCATTTT. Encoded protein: CASSHLNQPQHF.